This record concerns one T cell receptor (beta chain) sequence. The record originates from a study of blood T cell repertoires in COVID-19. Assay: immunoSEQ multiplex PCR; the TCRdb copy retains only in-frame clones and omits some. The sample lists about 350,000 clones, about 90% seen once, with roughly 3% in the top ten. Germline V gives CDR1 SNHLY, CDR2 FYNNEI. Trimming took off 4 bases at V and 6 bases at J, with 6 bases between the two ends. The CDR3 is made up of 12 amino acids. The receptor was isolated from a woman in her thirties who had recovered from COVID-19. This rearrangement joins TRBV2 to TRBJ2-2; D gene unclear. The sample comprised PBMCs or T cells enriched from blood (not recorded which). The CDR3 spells CASSVIAGELFF. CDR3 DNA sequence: TGTGCCAGCAGTGTGATAGCCGGGGAGCTGTTTTTT.